The clone carrying this TCR beta chain showed up many times. Its antigen is still unknown. The data stem from a study of neurological immune-mediated disorders. Findings and limits, study-wide: The absence of any CDR3 amino acid sequence shared by expanded clones across subjects suggests that repertoires were private in all groups.

Libraries used 2 million unsorted PBMCs kept frozen in RNAlater. The cDNA was synthesized by 5'RACE incorporating 10-nucleotide random UMIs. Every sequencing run produced over 190 million TCR-beta sequences, and the sequences from any one run covered 15-18 subjects. TCRdb reprocessed the 5' RACE reads via MiXCR and lists one record per CDR3 protein. Of fewer than 20,000 distinct CDR3 sequences listed, roughly 14% are singletons. The CDR3 spans 14 residues. Trimming removed 2 bases at V and 6 bases at J, with 13 bases between. From germline, CDR1 is SGHVS and CDR2 FQNEAQ. The J gene is TRBJ1-2, the V gene TRBV7-8; D may be TRBD1 (6 bases). The TCR comes from a man in his fifties or sixties with HTLV-1-associated myelopathy (HAM/TSP). Sequences were obtained from PBMCs. CDR3 in amino acids: CASSLRGDSHGYTF. The CDR3 bases are TGTGCCAGCAGCTTAAGGGGGGATAGTCATGGCTACACCTTC.